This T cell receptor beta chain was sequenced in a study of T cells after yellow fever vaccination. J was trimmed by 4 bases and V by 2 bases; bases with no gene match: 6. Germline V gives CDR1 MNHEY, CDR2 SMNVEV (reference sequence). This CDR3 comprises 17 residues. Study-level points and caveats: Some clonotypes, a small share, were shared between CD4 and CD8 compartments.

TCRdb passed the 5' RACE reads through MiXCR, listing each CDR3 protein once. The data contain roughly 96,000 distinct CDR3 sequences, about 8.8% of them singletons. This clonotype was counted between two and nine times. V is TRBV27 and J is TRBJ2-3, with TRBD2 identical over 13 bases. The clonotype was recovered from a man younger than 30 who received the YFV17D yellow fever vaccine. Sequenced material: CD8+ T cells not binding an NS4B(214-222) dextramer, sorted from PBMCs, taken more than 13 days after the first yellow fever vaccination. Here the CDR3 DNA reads TGTGCCAGCAGTTTACGGGGACTAGCGGGGTCCCCAGATACGCAGTATTTT. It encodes CASSLRGLAGSPDTQYF.